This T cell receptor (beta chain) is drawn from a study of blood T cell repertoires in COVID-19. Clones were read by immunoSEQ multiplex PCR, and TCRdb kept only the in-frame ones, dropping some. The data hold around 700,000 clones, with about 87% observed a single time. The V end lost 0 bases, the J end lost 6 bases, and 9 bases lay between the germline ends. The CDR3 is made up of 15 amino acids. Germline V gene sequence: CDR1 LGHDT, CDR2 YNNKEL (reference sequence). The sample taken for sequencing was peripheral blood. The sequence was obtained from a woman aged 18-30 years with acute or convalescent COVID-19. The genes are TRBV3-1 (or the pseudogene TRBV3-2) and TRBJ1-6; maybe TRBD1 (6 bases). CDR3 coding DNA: TGTGCCAGCAGCCAAGAACAGGGAATTAATTCACCCCTCCACTTT. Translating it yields CASSQEQGINSPLHF.